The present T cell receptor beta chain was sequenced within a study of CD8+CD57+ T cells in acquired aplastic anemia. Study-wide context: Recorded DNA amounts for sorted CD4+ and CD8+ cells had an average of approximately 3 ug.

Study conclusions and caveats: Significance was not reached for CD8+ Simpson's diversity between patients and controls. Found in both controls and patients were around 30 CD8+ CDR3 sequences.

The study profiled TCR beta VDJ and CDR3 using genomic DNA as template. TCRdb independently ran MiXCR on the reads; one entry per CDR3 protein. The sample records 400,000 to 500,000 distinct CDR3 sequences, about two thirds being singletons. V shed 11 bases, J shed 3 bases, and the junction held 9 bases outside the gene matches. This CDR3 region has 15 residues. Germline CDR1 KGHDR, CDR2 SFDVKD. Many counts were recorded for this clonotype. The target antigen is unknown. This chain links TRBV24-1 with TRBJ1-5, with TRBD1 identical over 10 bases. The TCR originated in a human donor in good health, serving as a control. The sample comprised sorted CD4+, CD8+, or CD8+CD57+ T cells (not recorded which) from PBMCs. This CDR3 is CAKASGTGVNQPQHF. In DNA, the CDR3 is TGTGCCAAGGCATCCGGGACAGGGGTCAATCAGCCCCAGCATTTT.